These T cell receptor beta chains were read from a single sample in a study of PD-1 blockade in classical Hodgkin lymphoma. The method was immunoSEQ multiplex PCR; TCRdb's version includes in-frame clones alone and lacks a portion of them. The table shows around 25,000 clones, with roughly 71% occurring only once. The material sequenced was peripheral blood mononuclear cells (PBMCs), taken before the fourth cycle of nivolumab. These receptors all come from a human donor with classical Hodgkin lymphoma. Each CDR3 is given with its conserved first and last residue.

v_call	cdr3_aa
TRBV21-1	CASRIPGQGAFYEQYF
TRBV28	CASSWRGRAGAEAFF
TRBV5-5	CASSWTGGGPYEQYF
TRBV2	CASSVGTVEGYTF
TRBV25-1	CASSAWTRATQYF
TRBV29-1	CSVDERYNEQFF
TRBV19	CASSTLTGLEAFF
TRBV7-2	CASSLNGGRNEKLFF
TRBV2	CASSEVAVGQQQFF
TRBV19	CASSISGLAGPEQFF
TRBV10-3	CATRTGWTLDSPLHF
TRBV19	CASSMALARRSSGDTQYF
TRBV5-1	CASSLGPGVPNTEAFF
TRBV11-3	CASSLGNEKLFF
TRBV2	CASSEQDRVIGNEQFF
TRBV5-4	CASSLFLSYTF
TRBV7-6	CASSLGGTLTGELFF
TRBV4-1	CASSQVAGTKGTDTQYF
TRBV21-1	CASSLGKETQYF
TRBV4-3	CASKTGSYTGELFF
TRBV4-3	CASSQDFISTNEKLFF
TRBV11-2	CASSLDFAADEQFF
TRBV2	CASHLDQSHEQFF
TRBV10-3	CAISPDDRLLYGYTF
TRBV7-2	CASSALAFQETQYF
TRBV7-2	CASSPGTGGKQPQHF
TRBV5-4	CASSPLPDRVKDTEAFF
TRBV2	CASNRLAGTSTDTQYF
TRBV6-5	CASSANRGSSYEQYF
TRBV7-3	CASSLTYLDEQYF
TRBV11-2	CASSSGQGGRETQYF
TRBV30	CAWSPGRGSKAFF
TRBV10-3	CATGATSTGELFF
TRBV7-9	CASSFGGVLSYEQYF
TRBV7-3	CASSLVPTDKETQYF
TRBV11-2	CASRVGQGATEAFF
TRBV4-1	CASSHDRRMYNSPLHF
TRBV19	CASNPTGTYGYTF
TRBV5-1	CASARDRSSGANVLTF
TRBV9	CASSAGTSGTDTQYF
TRBV19	CASSIALAGGGQETQYF
TRBV5-4	CASSQVLGGITNTEAFF
TRBV12-2	CASRSPGTSGSRSTDTQYF
TRBV28	CASSLVSSGYTF
TRBV11-3	CASSLDPAGRGTDTQYF
TRBV5-4	CASSLVGRPGYGYTF
TRBV4-3	CASSQDLGTSDLFYGYTF
TRBV5-6	CASSLVRAGGGYTF
TRBV29-1	CSVRRGQGGETQYF